The clone carrying this T cell receptor beta chain was counted ten times or more. Its antigen is currently unknown. This entry comes from a study of T cell repertoires in cytomegalovirus infection. Whole-study context: Shared public TCR beta signatures pointed to both CMV infection and a matching HLA type.

There are 14 residues in the CDR3. The germline gives CDR1 SGHTA, CDR2 FQGNSA. The junction had 5 bases not matched to a gene; V was cut back by 6 bases and J by 4 bases. TCRdb reprocessed the reads with MiXCR, giving one entry per CDR3 protein. The profile shows roughly 280,000 distinct CDR3 sequences, less than 25% of them singletons. Findings and limits, study-wide: In two of eight donors, the top clonotype was HLA-C-restricted CMV-specific.

Sequencing was performed on cultured PBMCs, taken from culture after CMV antigen stimulation. The chain is built from TRBV7-2 and TRBJ1-4, with 7 bases fitting TRBD1. The sequence derives from a human donor in good health (CMV status not recorded). Some clones in this sample may be carry-over from other donors' samples. The chain's CDR3 is CASSQGTVNEKLFF. For the CDR3, the DNA is TGTGCCAGCAGTCAAGGGACAGTTAATGAAAAACTGTTTTTT. The whole variable domain, filled in from reference TRBV7-2 and TRBJ1-4, reads GAGVSQSPSNKVTEKGKDVELRCDPISGHTALYWYRQSLGQGLEFLIYFQGNSAPDKSGLPSDRFSAERTGGSVSTLTIQRTQQEDSAVYLCASSQGTVNEKLFFGSGTQLSVL.